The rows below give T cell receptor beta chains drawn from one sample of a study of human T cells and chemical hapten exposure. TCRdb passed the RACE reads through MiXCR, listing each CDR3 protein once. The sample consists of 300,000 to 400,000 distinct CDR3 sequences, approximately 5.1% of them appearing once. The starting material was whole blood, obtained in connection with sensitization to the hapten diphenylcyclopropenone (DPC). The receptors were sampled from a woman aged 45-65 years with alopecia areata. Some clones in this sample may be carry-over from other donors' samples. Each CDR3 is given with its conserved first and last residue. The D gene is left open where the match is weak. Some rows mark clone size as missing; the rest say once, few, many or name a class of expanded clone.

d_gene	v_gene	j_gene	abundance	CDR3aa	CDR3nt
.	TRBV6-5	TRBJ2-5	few	CASSHTPDRRETQYF	TGTGCCAGCAGTCATACGCCGGACCGGCGAGAGACCCAGTACTTC
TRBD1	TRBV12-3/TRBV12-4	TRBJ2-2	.	CASSHLGTGANTGELFF	TGTGCCAGCAGTCATTTGGGGACAGGGGCGAACACCGGGGAGCTGTTTTTT
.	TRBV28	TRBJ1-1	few	CASSLRGRKTEAFF	TGTGCCAGCAGTTTAAGGGGAAGGAAAACTGAAGCTTTCTTT
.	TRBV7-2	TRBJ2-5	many	CASSLGRGIPGTQYF	TGTGCCAGCAGCTTAGGTAGAGGTATCCCGGGGACCCAGTACTTC
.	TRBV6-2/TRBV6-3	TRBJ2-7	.	CASIGLEGALTYEQYF	TGTGCCAGCATAGGACTAGAGGGGGCGCTTACCTACGAGCAGTACTTC
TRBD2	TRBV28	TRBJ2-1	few	CASSLRVAGGGNEQFF	TGTGCCAGCAGTTTAAGAGTAGCGGGAGGGGGCAATGAGCAGTTCTTC
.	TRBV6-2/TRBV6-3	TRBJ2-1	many	CASTPQGFGEQFF	TGTGCCAGCACCCCTCAGGGATTCGGTGAGCAGTTCTTC
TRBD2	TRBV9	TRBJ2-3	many	CASSAGGLAGVSTDTQYF	TGTGCCAGCAGCGCGGGGGGACTAGCGGGAGTAAGTACAGATACGCAGTATTTT
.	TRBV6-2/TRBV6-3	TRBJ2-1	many	CASSWEVGNEQFF	TGTGCCAGCAGTTGGGAGGTGGGTAATGAGCAGTTCTTC
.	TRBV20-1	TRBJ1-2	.	CSARAPTEIHLNYGYTF	TGCAGTGCTAGAGCCCCGACAGAAATCCACCTTAACTATGGCTACACCTTC
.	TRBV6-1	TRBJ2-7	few	CASSERWDYEQYF	TGTGCCAGCAGTGAAAGATGGGACTACGAGCAGTACTTC
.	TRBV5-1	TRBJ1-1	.	CASSLTASRNTEAFF	TGCGCCAGCAGCTTGACGGCTTCGAGGAACACTGAAGCTTTCTTT
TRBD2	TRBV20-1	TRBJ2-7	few	CSATLEGLAGFVDEQYF	TGCAGTGCTACCCTTGAGGGACTAGCGGGATTTGTCGACGAGCAGTACTTC
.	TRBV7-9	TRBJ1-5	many	CASSFIGGANQPQHF	TGTGCCAGCAGCTTTATTGGAGGGGCCAATCAGCCCCAGCATTTT
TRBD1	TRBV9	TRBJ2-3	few	CASSPPGQGGTDTQYF	TGTGCCAGCAGCCCCCCGGGACAGGGGGGCACAGATACGCAGTATTTT
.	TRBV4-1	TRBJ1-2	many	CASSQATDNYGYTF	TGCGCCAGCAGCCAAGCCACAGATAACTATGGCTACACCTTC
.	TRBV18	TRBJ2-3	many	CASSTTDTQYF	TGTGCCAGCAGTACCACAGATACGCAGTATTTT
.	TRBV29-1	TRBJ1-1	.	CSVAPLLNTEAFF	TGCAGCGTTGCGCCCCTTTTGAACACTGAAGCTTTCTTT
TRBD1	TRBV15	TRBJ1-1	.	CATSSRDRDAFF	TGTGCCACCAGCAGCCGAGACAGGGACGCTTTCTTT
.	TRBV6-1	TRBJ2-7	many	CASMPGISYEQYF	TGTGCCAGCATGCCGGGCATAAGCTACGAGCAGTACTTC
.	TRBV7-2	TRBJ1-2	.	CASSFEGFGYTF	TGTGCCAGCAGCTTTGAGGGTTTTGGCTACACCTTC
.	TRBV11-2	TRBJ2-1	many	CASSLERGSYNEQFF	TGTGCCAGCAGCTTAGAGCGGGGATCCTACAATGAGCAGTTCTTC
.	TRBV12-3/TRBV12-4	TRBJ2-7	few	CASSLKGPGEQYF	TGTGCCAGCAGTTTAAAGGGACCGGGGGAGCAGTACTTC
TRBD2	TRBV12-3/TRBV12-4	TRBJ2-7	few	CASSFGGLAYEQYF	TGTGCCAGCAGTTTCGGCGGACTAGCCTACGAGCAGTACTTC
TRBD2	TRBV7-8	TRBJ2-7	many	CASSPWTSGDYEQYF	TGTGCCAGCAGCCCCTGGACTAGCGGGGACTACGAGCAGTACTTC
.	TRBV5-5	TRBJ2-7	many	CASSLAAQSYEQYF	TGTGCCAGCAGCTTGGCCGCGCAATCCTACGAGCAGTACTTC
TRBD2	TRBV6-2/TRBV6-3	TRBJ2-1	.	CASSHLLAGGNEQFF	TGTGCCAGCAGCCACCTTCTAGCGGGAGGGAATGAGCAGTTCTTC
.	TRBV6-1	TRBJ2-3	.	CASSVGGGSDTQYF	TGTGCCAGCAGTGTAGGGGGGGGGTCGGATACGCAGTATTTT
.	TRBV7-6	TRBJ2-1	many	CASSLLAGPRNEQFF	TGTGCCAGCAGCCTACTCGCGGGCCCTCGTAATGAGCAGTTCTTC
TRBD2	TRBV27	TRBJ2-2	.	CASSFSGSYTGELFF	TGTGCCAGCAGTTTTAGCGGGAGCTACACCGGGGAGCTGTTTTTT
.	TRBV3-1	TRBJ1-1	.	CASSLSRAEAFF	TGTGCCAGCAGCCTCTCGCGTGCTGAAGCTTTCTTT